One and the same sample provided the 5 T cell receptor beta chains below, sequenced in a study of technical replicates of blood from several donors. Sequenced by immunoSEQ multiplex PCR; TCRdb stores in-frame clones only, minus some. The sample has about 60,000 clones, around 85% seen once. Sequencing was done on a sample of PBMCs. These receptors originate from a human donor in good health. Some clones in this sample may be carry-over from other donors' samples.

The J gene is TRBJ2-2, the V gene TRBV6-5; D might be TRBD1 (6 bases). This CDR3 is built from 13 residues. Germline CDR1 and CDR2: MNHEY and SVGAGI. V lost 3 bases and J 6 bases, leaving 8 bases between the germline ends. The CDR3 is CASSYYRAGELFF. CDR3 sequence (DNA): TGTGCCAGCAGTTATTACAGGGCCGGGGAGCTGTTTTTT.

The rearrangement joins TRBV11-2 to TRBJ1-2, with no clear D. The CDR3 length is 14 residues. V was pared by 0 bases and J by 8 bases, with 13 bases between. In germline, CDR1 is SGHAT, CDR2 FQNNGV. The CDR3 region is CASSLDSGTHGYTF. DNA of the CDR3: TGTGCCAGCAGCTTAGATTCGGGAACGCACGGCTACACCTTC.

The rearrangement joins TRBV7-9 to TRBJ2-7; D might be TRBD1 (5 bases). V was shortened by 2 bases and J by 7 bases, with 15 bases between the two germline ends. CDR3 length: 14 residues. Germline values: CDR1 SEHNR, CDR2 FQNEAQ (reference sequence). This CDR3 is CASSLRQGSVEQYF. The CDR3 DNA is TGTGCCAGCAGCTTAAGGCAGGGATCCGTGGAGCAGTACTTC.

By frequency in the sample, this clone is medium-sized. This specimen includes other DNA sequences encoding the same CDR3. This chain joins TRBV4-3 and TRBJ2-1, with 11 bases fitting TRBD2. Germline V gives CDR1 LGHNA, CDR2 YSLEER. This CDR3 spans 15 amino acids. Germline trimming cut 3 bases from V and 2 bases from J; bases unmatched to any gene: 0. CDR3 sequence reads: CASSQTSGAYNEQFF. The CDR3 coding sequence is TGCGCCAGCAGCCAGACTAGCGGGGCCTACAATGAGCAGTTCTTC.

The chain employs TRBV7-2 and TRBJ1-4, with 9 bases lining up with TRBD1. Germline V CDR1 and CDR2: SGHTA, FQGNSA. V was pared by 3 bases and J by 6 bases, with 5 bases of the junction left unmatched. This CDR3 is built from 15 residues. The CDR3 reads CASSFRRTGDEKLFF. As DNA, the CDR3 is TGTGCCAGCAGCTTCCGACGGACAGGGGATGAAAAACTGTTTTTT. Together with reference TRBV7-2 and TRBJ1-4, the CDR3 gives the full variable domain: GAGVSQSPSNKVTEKGKDVELRCDPISGHTALYWYRQSLGQGLEFLIYFQGNSAPDKSGLPSDRFSAERTGGSVSTLTIQRTQQEDSAVYLCASSFRRTGDEKLFFGSGTQLSVL.